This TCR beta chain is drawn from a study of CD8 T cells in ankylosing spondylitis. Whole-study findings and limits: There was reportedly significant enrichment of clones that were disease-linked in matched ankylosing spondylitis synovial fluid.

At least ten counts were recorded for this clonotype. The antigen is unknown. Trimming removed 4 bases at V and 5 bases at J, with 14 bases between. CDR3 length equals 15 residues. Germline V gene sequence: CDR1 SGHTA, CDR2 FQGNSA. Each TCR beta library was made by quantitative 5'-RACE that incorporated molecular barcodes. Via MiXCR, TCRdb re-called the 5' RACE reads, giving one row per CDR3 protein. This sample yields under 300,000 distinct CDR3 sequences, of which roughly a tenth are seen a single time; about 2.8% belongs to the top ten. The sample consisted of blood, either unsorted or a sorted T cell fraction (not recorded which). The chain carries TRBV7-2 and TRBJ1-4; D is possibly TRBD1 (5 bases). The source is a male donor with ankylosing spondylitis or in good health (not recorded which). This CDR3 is CASSSRGGLNEKLFF. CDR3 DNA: TGTGCCAGCAGCTCACGGGGCGGATTAAATGAAAAACTGTTTTTT.